Below, 21 T cell receptor beta chains from the same sample are listed, as sequenced in a study of regulatory T cells in long-lasting Graves disease. Time point of the sample: persistent/refractory GD, antithyroid drugs over 5 years with positive TRAb. PBMC RNA served as the TCR library source. Combining iRepertoire HTBI primers with Arm-PCR of CDR3 regions, the authors built TCR beta libraries. In TCRdb, the multiplex PCR reads were re-called with MiXCR into one record per CDR3 protein. The repertoire holds around 450,000 distinct CDR3 sequences, roughly 21% seen once, with more than 6% in the top ten. Sequenced here: peripheral blood mononuclear cells (PBMCs), sampled when the disease was refractory, from a patient treated with antithyroid drugs. The receptors shown here come from a female donor with Graves disease.

The chain combines TRBV5-1 with TRBJ2-7; 11 bases are a match to TRBD1. With 4 bases clipped from V and 9 bases from J, the junction kept 9 bases outside the gene matches. Germline loops: CDR1 SGHRS, CDR2 YFSETQ. CDR3 length equals 14 residues. DNA of the CDR3: TGCGCCAGCAGCCCGGGGACAGGGGGGTTCGGGCAGTACTTC. Protein product: CASSPGTGGFGQYF.

At least ten counts were recorded for this clonotype. The chain uses TRBV12-3 or TRBV12-4 and TRBJ2-7; no reliable D call. Trimming took off 3 bases at V and 2 bases at J, with 8 bases between the two ends. The CDR3 spans 13 residues. CDR3 residues: CASSLANTYEQYF. The CDR3 DNA reads TGTGCCAGCAGTTTGGCCAATACCTACGAGCAGTACTTC.

This clonotype was counted a few times. Being one base from a much bigger clone, this may be a read error. V gene TRBV5-1 combines with J gene TRBJ2-7; D uncertain. Germline V gene sequence: CDR1 SGHRS, CDR2 YFSETQ. The germline V and J ends were trimmed by 5 bases and 3 bases, with 9 bases remaining between them. The CDR3 is 12 amino acids. In nucleotides, the CDR3 is TGCGCCAGCAGTAGGAACAACTACGAGCAGTACTTC. Its protein is CASSRNNYEQYF.

Many counts were recorded for this clonotype. The chain has TRBV6-5 and TRBJ2-7; no reliable D call. CDR3 length: 14 amino acids. CDR1 is MNHEY, CDR2 SVGAGI, per germline. Trimming removed 2 bases from V and 2 bases from J, with 10 bases in between. In DNA, the CDR3 is TGTGCCAGCAGTTACGGGCGGTACCCCTACGAGCAGTACTTC. It is translated as CASSYGRYPYEQYF.

This clonotype was counted at least ten times. The chain links TRBV28 to TRBJ1-2, with a possible D match to TRBD1 (6 bases). CDR1 and CDR2 from the germline V gene are MDHEN and SYDVKM. The V end was cut by 5 bases, the J end by 4 bases, with 20 bases between. This CDR3 region has 16 residues. The CDR3 DNA follows: TGTGCCAGCAGTCCCCCGCCGGGGGGCGCGGGCTATGGCTACACCTTC. Amino acid sequence: CASSPPPGGAGYGYTF.

The CDR3 loop reads CASSVTGGIRENEQFF. In nucleotides, the CDR3 is TGTGCCAGCAGCGTGACAGGGGGCATCCGGGAGAATGAGCAGTTCTTC. The V gene is TRBV9, the J gene TRBJ2-1; 10 bases line up with TRBD1. The V gene's germline CDR1 is SGDLS and CDR2 YYNGEE. Trimming took 2 bases from V and 7 from J; bases not matched to a gene: 9. CDR3 length: 16 amino acids.

In its sample, this clonotype was seen once. This may be a read error: a much more frequent sequence differs by one nucleotide. A read error is likely, as this CDR3 ends without the conserved phenylalanine or tryptophan. V usage is TRBV27 and J usage is TRBJ1-1; possible D gene TRBD1, 5 bases. The CDR3 runs 14 residues. The V and J ends lost 4 bases and 1 base respectively, with 10 bases between them. Germline-derived CDR1 and CDR2 are MNHEY and SMNVEV (reference sequence). CDR3 in amino acids: CASSSRQRNTEAFL. The CDR3, as DNA: TGTGCCAGCAGTTCCCGACAGAGGAACACTGAAGCTTTCCTT.

V usage is TRBV6-2 or TRBV6-3 and J usage is TRBJ2-2; D is possibly TRBD1 or TRBD2 (5 bases each). There are 14 residues in the CDR3. V shed 6 bases and J shed 3 bases, with 11 bases lying between them. Per the germline V gene, CDR1 is MNHEY and CDR2 is SVGEGT. For the CDR3, the DNA is TGTGCCAGCAGAGTCAGGGAGTACACCGGGGAGCTGTTTTTT. It specifies CASRVREYTGELFF.

This clonotype has ten or more counts. V gene TRBV12-3 or TRBV12-4 combines with J gene TRBJ1-1, with D possibly being TRBD1 (6 bases). V lost 5 bases, J lost 3 bases, and 13 bases lay in between. The CDR3 loop spans 14 amino acids. The CDR3 sequence: CASSPTGSDTEAFF. The CDR3 coding sequence is TGTGCCAGCAGTCCCACAGGGAGTGACACTGAAGCTTTCTTT.

This clonotype has more than one count but fewer than ten. This rearrangement joins TRBV20-1 to TRBJ2-5, with 8 bases lining up with TRBD2. The CDR3 is 18 amino acids. V lost 0 bases and J lost 0; bases outside the gene matches: 12. Germline V gene lookup returns CDR1 DFQATT and CDR2 SNEGSKA (reference sequence). CDR3 in amino acids: CSARDLRGLGGDQETQYF. The DNA for the CDR3 is TGCAGTGCTAGAGATCTTCGGGGACTAGGGGGGGACCAAGAGACCCAGTACTTC.

The chain links TRBV11-2 to TRBJ2-7, with 10 bases identical to TRBD1. V lost 3 bases, J lost 5 bases, and 7 bases stayed unmatched. The CDR3 is 15 amino acids. Per germline, CDR1 SGHAT and CDR2 FQNNGV. The CDR3 reads CASSLAGTGAHEQYF. The CDR3, as DNA: TGTGCCAGCAGCTTGGCGGGGACAGGGGCGCACGAGCAGTACTTC.

This clonotype was seen repeatedly, ten times or more. The chain carries TRBV3-1 and TRBJ1-6, with 9 bases aligning to TRBD1. The ends lost 2 bases at V and 7 bases at J; junction bases unmatched: 6. Germline V gives CDR1 LGHDT, CDR2 YNNKEL (reference sequence). There are 16 residues in the CDR3. CDR3 protein: CASSQRLGQGNSPLHF. The CDR3 DNA is TGTGCCAGCAGCCAACGACTTGGACAGGGGAATTCACCCCTCCACTTT.

This clonotype has a count of ten or more. J is TRBJ2-7 and V is TRBV2; D is uncertain. The V end lost 0 bases, the J end lost 7 bases, and 13 bases lay between the germline ends. The V gene's germline CDR1 is SNHLY and CDR2 FYNNEI. CDR3 length: 14 amino acids. The CDR3 here is CASSEAPGFGEQYF. The CDR3, as DNA: TGTGCCAGCAGTGAAGCGCCCGGGTTCGGGGAGCAGTACTTC. Full variable domain (rest looked up from reference TRBV2 and TRBJ2-7): EPEVTQTPSHQVTQMGQEVILRCVPISNHLYFYWYRQILGQKVEFLVSFYNNEISEKSEIFDDQFSVERPDGSNFTLKIRSTKLEDSAMYFCASSEAPGFGEQYFGPGTRLTVT.

The chain carries TRBV7-9 and TRBJ1-5; D remains unclear. There are 14 residues in the CDR3. Per germline, CDR1 SEHNR and CDR2 FQNEAQ (reference sequence). V lost 5 bases and J lost 3, with 11 bases in between. The CDR3 coding sequence is TGTGCCAGCAGCATTGACGGGAACAATCAGCCCCAGCATTTT. Amino acids: CASSIDGNNQPQHF.

The chain links TRBV3-1 to TRBJ2-3; D is perhaps TRBD1 (7 bases). V lost 0 bases and J lost 5, with 15 bases in between. Germline V lookup: CDR1 LGHDT, CDR2 YNNKEL (reference sequence). This CDR3 is 16 amino acids long. CDR3: CASSQERDSSGDTQYF. Written as DNA, the CDR3 is TGTGCCAGCAGCCAAGAGCGGGACAGCTCAGGAGATACGCAGTATTTT.

This clonotype was observed a handful of times. This chain connects TRBV30 to TRBJ1-2, with 12 bases lining up with TRBD1. This CDR3 region has 14 residues. V was clipped by 5 bases and J by 2 bases; unmatched bases: 3. From germline, CDR1 is GTSNPN and CDR2 SVGIG (reference sequence). The CDR3 reads CAWEGTGGNYGYTF. The CDR3 DNA sequence: TGTGCCTGGGAAGGGACAGGGGGCAACTATGGCTACACCTTC.

There are many counts of this clonotype. J is TRBJ2-5 and V is TRBV7-8, with 7 nucleotides matching TRBD1. Per the germline V gene, CDR1 is SGHVS and CDR2 is FQNEAQ. V dropped 5 bases and J dropped 7; count of bases not matched to a gene: 16. This CDR3 region has 16 residues. CDR3 sequence (DNA): TGTGCCAGCAGCCGGCCGGGACAGCCAACTGGGGGGACCCAGTACTTC. Encoded protein: CASSRPGQPTGGTQYF.

At least ten counts were recorded for this clonotype. The V and J genes are TRBV28 and TRBJ2-5; 8 bases match TRBD1. Germline V gene sequence: CDR1 MDHEN, CDR2 SYDVKM. The CDR3 sequence is 19 residues long. Trimming at V came to 5 bases and at J to 7 bases, leaving 24 bases not matched to a gene. Here the CDR3 reads CASSPGQAELGYHGGTQYF. CDR3 bases: TGTGCCAGCAGTCCGGGACAGGCCGAATTGGGGTACCACGGCGGGACCCAGTACTTC.

This clonotype was counted only a few times. The chain employs TRBV15 and TRBJ2-7; TRBD2 matches at 9 bases. Germline assignment: CDR1 LNHNV and CDR2 YYDKDF (reference sequence). The CDR3 contains 13 residues. After removal of 8 bases from V and 3 bases from J, the junction contained 5 bases not matched to a gene. The CDR3 loop is CATAERGVYEQYF. The CDR3 bases are TGTGCCACCGCCGAGCGGGGGGTCTACGAGCAGTACTTC.

This clonotype was detected many times. V is TRBV28 and J is TRBJ1-1, with D possibly matching TRBD1 (5 bases). This CDR3 comprises 12 residues. CDR1 MDHEN and CDR2 SYDVKM come from the germline V gene. V was pared by 3 bases and J by 8 bases, with 10 bases between. The chain's CDR3 is CASSFLGPEAFF. The CDR3 region has the DNA TGTGCCAGCAGTTTCTTGGGACCAGAAGCTTTCTTT. The full variable domain, rest sourced from reference TRBV28 and TRBJ1-1, is DVKVTQSSRYLVKRTGEKVFLECVQDMDHENMFWYRQDPGLGLRLIYFSYDVKMKEKGDIPEGYSVSREKKERFSLILESASTNQTSMYLCASSFLGPEAFFGQGTRLTVV.

This clonotype was observed at least ten times. This chain uses TRBV24-1 with TRBJ1-2, with D possibly being TRBD1 (6 bases). With 7 bases removed from V and 6 bases from J, the gap between germline ends came to 14 bases. CDR1 and CDR2 (germline): KGHDR, SFDVKD. The CDR3 sequence is 13 residues long. The CDR3 DNA reads TGTGCCACCAGCGAACAGGGTTGGCATGGCTACACCTTC. Translation gives CATSEQGWHGYTF.